This T cell receptor (beta chain) stems from a study of blood T cell repertoires in COVID-19. Study at large: Researchers got acute and convalescent COVID-19 samples from the United States, Italy and Spain. PBMCs, B-cell-depleted T cells, or T cells were the source of the cDNA or gDNA that made up the material.

This clone was recorded once. This CDR3 spans 10 amino acids. V gave up 0 bases and J gave up 12 bases, with 2 bases separating them. CDR1 is KGHDR, CDR2 SFDVKD, per germline. Original data processing: Estimation of nucleated cell counts was performed using reference gene primer amplification. Assay used: immunoSEQ multiplex PCR; TCRdb lists only in-frame clones, some missing. V, J and clone size were drawn from that table, and D and trimming were deduced from the DNA. This repertoire shows some 120,000 clones, around 82% found once; its top ten account for over 10%. Sequencing was done on a sample of peripheral blood. The chain employs TRBV24-1 and TRBJ1-5; D is unresolved. The sequence was collected from a human donor in a cohort sampled during active COVID-19. CDR3: CATSDLLQHF. The CDR3 nucleotides read TGTGCCACCAGTGATTTGCTCCAGCATTTT.